The present TCR beta chain was sequenced within a study of shared clonotypes between healthy human individuals. The method was immunoSEQ multiplex PCR; TCRdb's version includes in-frame clones alone and lacks a portion of them. The sample has about 1,500,000 clones; more than 95% are singletons. The CDR3 runs to 16 residues. Germline assignment: CDR1 MDHEN and CDR2 SYDVKM. V dropped 3 bases and J dropped 4 bases, with 18 bases sitting between them. The material sequenced was naive CD4+ T cells sorted from blood. Subset of the sample: CD45RA+ positively selected. The TCR comes from a man aged 30 to 39 in good health. The J gene is TRBJ1-1, the V gene TRBV28; unclear D gene. The CDR3 DNA follows: TGTGCCAGCAGTTTTTTAGGGCTTCCAGGCGCCACTGAAGCTTTCTTT. The encoded protein is CASSFLGLPGATEAFF.